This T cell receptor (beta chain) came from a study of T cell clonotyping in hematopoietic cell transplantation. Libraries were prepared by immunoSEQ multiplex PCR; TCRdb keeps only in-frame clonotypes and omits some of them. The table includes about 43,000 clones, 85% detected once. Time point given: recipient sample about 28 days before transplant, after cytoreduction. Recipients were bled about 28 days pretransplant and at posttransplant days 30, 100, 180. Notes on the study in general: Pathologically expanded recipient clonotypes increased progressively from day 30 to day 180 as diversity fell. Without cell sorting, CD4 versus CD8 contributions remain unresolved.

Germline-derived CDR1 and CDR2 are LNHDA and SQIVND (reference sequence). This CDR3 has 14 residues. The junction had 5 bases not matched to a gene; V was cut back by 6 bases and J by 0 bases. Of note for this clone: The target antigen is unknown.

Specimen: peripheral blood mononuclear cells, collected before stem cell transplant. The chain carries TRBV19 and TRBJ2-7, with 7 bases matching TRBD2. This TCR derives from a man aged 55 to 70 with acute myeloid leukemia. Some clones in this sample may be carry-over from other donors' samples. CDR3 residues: CASRPGGNSYEQYF. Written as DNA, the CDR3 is TGTGCCAGTAGACCGGGAGGAAACTCCTACGAGCAGTACTTC.